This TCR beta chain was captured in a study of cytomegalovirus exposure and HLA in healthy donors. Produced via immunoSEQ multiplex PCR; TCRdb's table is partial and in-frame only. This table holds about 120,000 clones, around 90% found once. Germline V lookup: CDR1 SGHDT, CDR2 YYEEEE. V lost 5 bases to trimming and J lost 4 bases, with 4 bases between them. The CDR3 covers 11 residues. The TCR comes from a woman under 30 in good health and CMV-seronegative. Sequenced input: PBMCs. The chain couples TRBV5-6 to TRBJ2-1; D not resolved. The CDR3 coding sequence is TGTGCCAGCAGTGCGTACAATGAGCAGTTCTTC. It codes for CASSAYNEQFF.